Each of the 8 T cell receptor beta chains below was sequenced from the same sample in a study of shared T cell receptors in the human thymus. The assay was immunoSEQ multiplex PCR, and TCRdb's table has in-frame clones only and misses some. Of hundreds of thousands of clones listed, around 87% are singletons. A further study also used this sample, focusing on human thymus T cells.

Sequenced: thymocytes. These receptors were collected from a boy under two years old with a congenital heart defect.

The rearrangement joins TRBV5-5 to TRBJ2-1, with D possibly matching TRBD2 (6 bases). The germline V gene encodes CDR1 SGHKS and CDR2 YYEKEE (reference sequence). CDR3 length: 17 residues. Trimming removed 2 bases from V and 5 bases from J, with 20 bases in between. The CDR3 DNA sequence: TGTGCCAGCAGCTTACGGCCCGCGGGATCAAGGGACAATGAGCAGTTCTTC. Translating gives CASSLRPAGSRDNEQFF.

This clone was seen a single time. V usage is TRBV2 and J usage is TRBJ1-5, with D maybe TRBD1 (6 bases). The V gene lost 8 bases and the J gene lost 6 bases, with 11 bases spanning the gap. Germline CDR1 and CDR2: SNHLY and FYNNEI. The CDR3 is 12 amino acids. CDR3 in DNA: TGTGCCAGCCGGACAGCAACTCAGCCCCAGCATTTT. This translates into CASRTATQPQHF.

The chain has TRBV7-3 and TRBJ2-3; D perhaps matches TRBD2 (5 bases). Germline lookup yields CDR1 SGHTA and CDR2 FQGTGA. V lost 3 bases and J lost 2, with 15 bases in between. The CDR3 spans 16 residues. The CDR3 DNA reads TGTGCCAGCAGCTTGTTCCCCCGGGGTCCCACAGATACGCAGTATTTT. As protein: CASSLFPRGPTDTQYF. The full variable domain, its missing parts supplied by reference TRBV7-3 and TRBJ2-3, is GAGVSQTPSNKVTEKGKYVELRCDPISGHTALYWYRQSLGQGPEFLIYFQGTGAADDSGLPNDRFFAVRPEGSVSTLKIQRTERGDSAVYLCASSLFPRGPTDTQYFGPGTRLTVL.

V is TRBV19 and J is TRBJ2-7, with D tentatively TRBD2 (6 bases). V gave up 6 bases and J gave up 4 bases, with 13 bases separating them. Germline assignment: CDR1 LNHDA and CDR2 SQIVND (reference sequence). This CDR3 has 13 amino acids. As DNA, the CDR3 is TGTGCCAGTAGGCAGGGAGGTGGTTACGAGCAGTACTTC. Translation gives CASRQGGGYEQYF.

The chain has TRBV20-1 and TRBJ2-3, with TRBD2 as a possible D gene (5 bases). The V end was cut by 5 bases, the J end by 7 bases, with 7 bases between. Germline V gives CDR1 DFQATT, CDR2 SNEGSKA (reference sequence). This CDR3 has 10 residues. In DNA form, the CDR3 reads TGCAGTGCTCCCGGGAATACGCAGTATTTT. Translation gives CSAPGNTQYF.

The V and J genes are TRBV4-3 and TRBJ2-1, with 14 bases aligning to TRBD2. V was clipped by 2 bases and J by 4 bases; unmatched bases: 10. The CDR3 is made up of 19 amino acids. Germline V gives CDR1 LGHNA, CDR2 YSLEER. In DNA form, the CDR3 reads TGCGCCAGCAGCCAAAAAAGGAACGGGACTAGCGGGAGTTACAATGAGCAGTTCTTC. Translation: CASSQKRNGTSGSYNEQFF.

The chain couples TRBV5-1 to TRBJ2-7; 9 positions match TRBD2. The CDR3 contains 15 residues. CDR1 and CDR2 from the germline V gene are SGHRS and YFSETQ. The ends lost 0 bases at V and 3 bases at J; junction bases unmatched: 4. The CDR3 is CASSLASGDLYEQYF. The CDR3 DNA reads TGCGCCAGCAGCTTGGCTAGCGGGGATCTCTACGAGCAGTACTTC.

The chain is built from TRBV19 and TRBJ1-2, with 8 positions matching TRBD1. The CDR3 totals 15 residues. The junction had 10 bases not matched to a gene; V was cut back by 4 bases and J by 6 bases. The germline V gene has CDR1 LNHDA and CDR2 SQIVND (reference sequence). CDR3 nucleotides: TGTGCCAGTAGTACCTCGACAGGGGAAGGACATGGCTACACCTTC. Its protein product is CASSTSTGEGHGYTF.